This TCR beta chain was sequenced for a study of response to subunit inactivated influenza vaccine. Findings of the study overall: It was the authors' suggestion that each seasonal influenza vaccination recruits few new T cells.

In its sample, this clonotype was seen a few times. Its matching antigen is unknown. TCRdb recomputed calls from the RT-PCR reads with MiXCR, one row per CDR3 protein. The data contain hundreds of thousands of distinct CDR3 sequences, 25% of them singletons. The CDR3 has 14 residues. J gave up 5 bases and V 7 bases, and 11 bases lay outside the gene matches. The germline gives CDR1 DFQATT, CDR2 SNEGSKA (reference sequence). The rearrangement joins TRBV20-1 to TRBJ2-5; 9 positions agree with TRBD2. This sequence originates from a man between 50 and 59 years old who received an inactivated influenza vaccine. The specimen was CD4+ T cells sorted from PBMCs, collected 5 to 6 days after vaccination. CDR3 DNA: TGCAGTGTGTTTGCTAGCGGGATATGGGAGACCCAGTACTTC. The encoded protein is CSVFASGIWETQYF.